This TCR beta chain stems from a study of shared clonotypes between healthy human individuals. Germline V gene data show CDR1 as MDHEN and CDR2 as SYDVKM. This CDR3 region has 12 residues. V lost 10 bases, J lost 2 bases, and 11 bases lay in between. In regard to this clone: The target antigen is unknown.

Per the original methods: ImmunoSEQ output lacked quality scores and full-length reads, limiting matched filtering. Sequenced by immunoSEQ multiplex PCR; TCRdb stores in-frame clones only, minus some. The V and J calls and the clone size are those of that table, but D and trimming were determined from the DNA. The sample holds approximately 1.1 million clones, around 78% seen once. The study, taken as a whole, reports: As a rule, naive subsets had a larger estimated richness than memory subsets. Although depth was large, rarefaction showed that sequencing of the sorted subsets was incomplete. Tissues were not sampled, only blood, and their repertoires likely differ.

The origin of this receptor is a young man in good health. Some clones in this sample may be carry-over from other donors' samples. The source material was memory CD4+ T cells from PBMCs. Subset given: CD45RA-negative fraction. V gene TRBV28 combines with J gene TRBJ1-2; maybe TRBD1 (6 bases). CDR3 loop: CAIRQENYGYTF. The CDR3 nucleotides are TGTGCCATACGACAGGAAAACTATGGCTACACCTTC.